This T cell receptor (beta chain) came from a study of OX40 agonist ivuxolimab in advanced cancers. Trimming cost V 3 bases and J 5 bases, with 3 bases left between them. This CDR3 comprises 11 residues. Germline V gene sequence: CDR1 LGHNA, CDR2 YNFKEQ. TCRdb's table, derived via immunoSEQ multiplex PCR, lists solely in-frame clones and lacks some. The sample has about 36,000 clones, 88% seen once. The source material was CD4+ or CD8+ T cells sorted from blood, sampled in a trial of the OX40 agonist ivuxolimab. The chain carries TRBV4-2 and TRBJ2-3; the D is unclear. The sequence was collected from an adult with an advanced solid tumor such as melanoma, head and neck, liver or kidney cancer. The CDR3: CASSHRDTQYF. CDR3 in DNA: TGTGCCAGCAGCCACCGAGATACGCAGTATTTT.